This TCR beta chain stems from a study of OX40 agonist ivuxolimab in advanced cancers. Broadly, across the study: The costimulatory receptor OX40 (CD134) was targeted by ivuxolimab, a fully human IgG2 agonistic monoclonal antibody. Intravenous ivuxolimab was administered to patients every 2 weeks at six dose levels: 0.01, 0.1, 0.3, 1.5, 3 and 10 mg/kg. Of the approximately 53 patients in dose escalation, around 19 had hepatocellular carcinoma, about 15 had melanoma, 9 had renal cell carcinoma and 9 had head and neck cancer. In the dose-escalation cohort, over 65% of patients were male, and the mean age was approximately 60 years, with a range of 23 to 79. Prior anti-PD-1, anti-PD-L1 or anti-CTLA-4 therapy was permitted, and 30% to 50% of dose-escalation patients had received checkpoint inhibitors. Partial responses were achieved by three dose-escalation patients, of whom one had hepatocellular carcinoma and two had cutaneous melanoma. The purpose of peripheral TCRbeta sequencing was to test whether ivuxolimab changed TCR sequence diversity and led to clonal T-cell expansion. The paper reports the monotherapy dose-escalation portion (N of about 47 patients) of the phase I ivuxolimab trial. Overall results and qualifications from the work: In the 0.1-3.0 mg/kg groups, partial responders were among the patients with the lowest normalized peripheral clonal expansion, particularly in CD8+ T cells. Low levels of normalized T-cell clonal expansion were also shown by some nonresponding patients. Antigen specificity was not determined for the clonally expanded peripheral T cells. After ivuxolimab, CD8+ T cells had more expanded clones than CD4+ T cells on average. Clonal expansion of both CD4+ and CD8+ blood T cells was observed from baseline to week 6 at doses 0.1 to 3.0 mg/kg.

The CDR3 goes from the cysteine to the phenylalanine over 14 residues. Just CDR3 DNA is preserved here, 42 bases in frame from base 1. Looking up the germline V gene yields CDR1 MNHNS and CDR2 SASEGT. V loses 1 base of germline sequence and J loses 3 bases, and the interval between the two ends is 9 bases. Patients with a history of autoimmune disease or receiving systemic immunosuppression were excluded from the trial. Peripheral blood for TCR sequencing was collected from all dose cohorts at baseline, on cycle 4 day 1, and on cycle 7 day 1. The samples were taken from a phase I, first-in-human, multicenter, open-label dose-escalation trial of ivuxolimab. Adults with locally advanced or metastatic head and neck squamous cell, hepatocellular, melanoma or renal cell carcinoma were enrolled in the trial. Before TCR sequencing, CD4+ T cells and CD8+ T cells from peripheral blood were sorted into separate populations.

For sequencing of the TCRbeta CDR3 region, genomic DNA was extracted from the sorted cells. TCRbeta CDR3 regions were sequenced using the immunoSEQ Assay. In its TCRdb copy, this immuneACCESS table keeps in-frame sequences only and misses some clones. Where compared with another copy, unresolved V genes explain less than half of these, and the others have no known cause. Present in this sample are tens of thousands of clones, roughly 87% of which were seen just once. In total, the top ten clones hold roughly 17% of the sample. Comment on this clone: Its antigen is currently not known. No much larger clonotype is one base removed from it; base qualities were not supplied.

The chain links TRBV6-1 with TRBJ1-2, with no confidently assigned D gene. The source of this sequence is an adult with an advanced solid tumor such as melanoma, head and neck, liver or kidney cancer. The material was CD4+ or CD8+ T cells sorted from blood, obtained in a trial of the OX40 agonist ivuxolimab. The sequenced DNA: TGTGCCAGCAGTGAAGGTCAAGCCTACTATGGCTACACCTTC. Translated, this gives CASSEGQAYYGYTF.